The T cell receptor beta chain described here comes from a study of cytomegalovirus exposure and HLA in healthy donors (dated by TCRdb to between 2016 and 2019). About the full investigation: An earlier analysis of approximately 640 of the donors reported roughly 270 Gb of sequence data and approximately 110 million unique TCR beta sequences from some 180 million T cells. A later analysis re-analyzed previously published TCR beta repertoires from about 600 donors and added high-resolution HLA genotyping to study TCR occurrence patterns. In a later genetic analysis, genome-wide SNP genotypes for about three fifths of the roughly 670 donors were used, and that subset was treated as a discovery cohort. In addition to the first cohort of approximately 670 subjects, a separate validation cohort of some 120 different subjects was used. HLA typing covered class I and class II loci at four-digit resolution. The study aimed to test whether signatures of past pathogen exposure could be identified by cataloging public T cell receptors. The study used immunosequencing to profile the T cell repertoires of 600 to 850 subjects and linked those repertoires to cytomegalovirus serostatus. To predict cytomegalovirus infection status, the study brought together high-throughput TCR immunosequencing, statistical association of individual TCRs with disease status, and machine learning. Every discovery cohort repertoire had been produced on one sequencing platform. Rather than using new phenotypic data, the later analysis identified candidate immune exposures from TCR beta sequences and from how often those sequences occurred across donors. To decide whether each TCR beta V gene segment behaved as functional or pseudogenic, an earlier analysis of some 600 of the donors relied on high-throughput TCR beta sequencing. Typing coverage differed by locus: A, B, C, DRB1 and DQB1 were typed in about 629-640 donors, DQA1 in 522, DPA1 in over 600, and DPB1 in just under 490. Because of strong linkage in the cohort, roughly five DR-DQ haplotypes were treated as single units for association and clustering. Of the 350 to 450 genotyped donors, 65% to 90% fell in the genetic ancestry cluster associated with self-reported Caucasian donors. Approximately 300 gigabases of sequencing data and around 88 million unique TCR sequences made up an early release that covered 500 to 700 HLA-typed donors. Across approximately 420 genotyped donors of the cohort, an average of approximately 240,000 unique TCR beta nucleotide sequences per donor were sequenced, and 15% to 20% of those sequences were non-productive. Alongside the repertoire data, information on donor age, sex, ethnicity and CMV serostatus was compiled.

Notes on this clone: What this receptor recognizes is not known. Base qualities are not provided; no much larger clone lies one nucleotide away.

General findings and caveats noted by the study authors: A cluster of highly shared sequence variants was judged likely to represent a technical artifact of the sequencing pipeline. In an earlier analysis of some 500 of the donors, most TCR beta V segments were observed in productive rearrangements about 90% or about 30% of the time, broadly matching IMGT annotations. According to a later analysis, parvovirus B19, influenza, CMV and Epstein-Barr virus appeared linked to several top co-occurrence clusters. According to a later analysis, TCR association rates differed among HLA loci, with DRB1 alleles showing the most associated TCRs and HLA-C alleles showing the fewest. Most TCR sequences were observed very rarely across donors, whereas some public TCRs were present in many individuals. Some IMGT-functional V segments, including TRBV6-2 and TRBV6-3, could not be told apart with the 87-base-pair reads, so those segments were excluded. Because HLA typing was missing for some donors at each locus, association tests included only the typed subset. In the study, 150 to 200 TCR beta chains were listed as associated with cytomegalovirus. Specific HLA alleles were associated with over 15,000 TCR beta sequences at a false discovery rate of 0.05 in a later analysis. Around 16 rarely observed V segments, including chromosome 9 orphons, were excluded from the earlier analysis of about 600 of the donors because counts were too low. A further reported finding was that TCR beta sequences accurately predicted the HLA-A and HLA-B alleles for most subjects in the first cohort. The presence/absence analyses assumed that sequencing depth was roughly uniform across donors, and that assumption may not be true. In a later analysis, HLA-associated TCR beta chains showed more clonal expansion and lower generation probabilities than non-associated chains that were equally common. In both the original and validation cohorts, the classifier was reported to diagnose cytomegalovirus status with high specificity and sensitivity. A later genetic analysis associated a missense DCLRE1C variant with V-gene and J-gene trimming of TCR beta chains, and an independent cohort replicated the association. The authors suggested that the approach could potentially be extended to other disease states and immunological phenotypes. The only immune exposure information available for the cohort was CMV serostatus. Most CMV-associated TCR beta chains appeared to be HLA-restricted in a later analysis, and the HLA associations seemed to be driven largely by CMV exposure. The cohort was sequenced for TCR beta chains only, and without alpha or paired-chain data the features that could be detected were limited. Compared with the approximately 670-donor mean, donors in an Asian-associated ancestry cluster had fewer N-insertions in productive TCRs, according to a later genetic analysis. When HLA alleles, especially DR and DQ, strongly co-occurred, attributing TCR associations to individual alleles was difficult. In vitro tests confirmed that three of the cytomegalovirus-associated TCR beta chains recognize cytomegalovirus antigens. Correlated functional status among segregating V segments might be attributable to linkage disequilibrium, but an unknown experimental factor could not be ruled out.

The cysteine opens and the phenylalanine closes a CDR3 of 16 amino acids. The entry retains the CDR3 DNA only, 48 bases that are in frame from base 1. V is trimmed back by 6 bases and J by 7 bases, and the junction contains 9 bases that no gene match accounts for. Per the germline V gene, ENHRY is the CDR1 and SYGVKD is the CDR2. The library was generated by the immunoSEQ multiplex PCR assay. For the multiplex PCR, a mixture combining 60 forward primers for TCR Vbeta segments and 13 reverse primers for TCR Jbeta segments was used. Amplification of the CDR3 region of rearranged TCR beta genes was performed with a multiplex PCR assay on genomic DNA. On the Illumina HiSeq System, the amplified TCR beta libraries were sequenced as 87-base-pair reads. Concerning the study's data processing: A later analysis counted approximately 74 million unique TCR beta chains across the 640 or so repertoires, and 10 million to 12 million of these chains were shared by at least two donors. A nearest-neighbor algorithm error-corrected the raw reads and collapsed the reads into unique sequences, merging closely related sequences to remove PCR and sequencing errors. CDR3 sequences were aligned to IMGT reference sequences to assign V, D and J gene segments. For a sequence to be retained, a match of at least six nucleotides was required to both a V gene segment and a J gene segment. Rearrangements were classified as productive when the CDR3 lacked stop codons and remained in frame with V and J, and all other rearrangements were classified as non-productive. CDR3 was defined according to IMGT convention as the region running from the second conserved V-encoded cysteine to the conserved J-encoded phenylalanine. The earlier analysis of a few hundred of the donors excluded any sequence lacking an unambiguous match to a single V gene segment. An earlier analysis of under 750 of the donors called V segments functional above 56.7% productive rearrangements and segregating when the between-donor standard deviation exceeded 5%. A statistical classification framework was developed to diagnose cytomegalovirus status using the catalog of TCR beta chain sequences. In a later analysis, V and J genes were assigned by comparing TCR nucleotide sequences against IMGT/GENE-DB human TR gene sequences. Using the TCRdist pipeline, a later analysis assigned CDR3 sequences along with most-parsimonious VDJ recombination scenarios. In a later analysis, each TCR beta chain was defined by its CDR3 amino acid sequence together with its V-gene family, and reads without a unique V-gene family were excluded. A later analysis removed several hundred highly shared, low-generation-probability nucleotide sequences to deal with suspected cross-contamination and a sequencing artifact. For each public chain, a later analysis derived a clonal expansion index from normalized ranks of inferred template counts within each repertoire. Generation probabilities in a later analysis came from a VDJ recombination model fitted to out-of-frame rearrangements, and those results were checked against IGoR. Hypergeometric tests were used in a later analysis to score TCR-TCR, TCR-HLA and TCR-CMV co-occurrence, with a repertoire-size bias correction applied to the TCR pairs. A later analysis estimated false discovery rates by permuting HLA or CMV assignments 20 times. A later analysis grouped co-occurring TCRs with DBSCAN, adding TCRdist sequence similarity when clustering within HLA-allele-positive subsets. Co-occurrence clustering excluded repertoires with fewer than 30,000 or more than 120,000 public chains, plus five with anomalous nucleotide sharing. TCRdb provides this immuneACCESS table in a form limited to in-frame rearrangements. Some clones are lacking; in checked studies, under half of them reflect an unresolved V gene, and why the rest are absent is not known. V and J calls and clone size are as listed in that table; D and trimming were resolved from the DNA. This sample is represented by over 70,000 clones; approximately 71% of them were singletons. The ten largest clones represent 3.7% of the sample.

In total, 666 healthy bone marrow donors made up the cohort. All cohort members were sampled while nominally healthy, although unrecorded immune exposures were likely present. The donor was CMV seronegative and was included in the group of a few hundred seronegative cohort members. Each donor provided a peripheral blood sample, and peripheral blood mononuclear cells were used for TCR beta sequencing. Genomic DNA extraction from the blood cell samples was performed with the Qiagen DNeasy Blood Extraction Kit. The sequenced sample was PBMCs. The sequence came from a man aged 25-45 years in good health and CMV-seronegative. The rearranged segments are TRBV10-3 and TRBJ1-4, and TRBD1 matches 12 of the central bases. The DNA sequence is given as TGTGCCATCAGCGTGGGACAGGGGGCTGGAGGTGAAAAACTGTTTTTT. Its protein reads: CAISVGQGAGGEKLFF.